Described below is a single T cell receptor (beta chain) sequence and its context. This entry is derived from a study of blood T cell repertoires in COVID-19. Study-wide background: Samples representing acute and convalescent COVID-19 were sourced from the United States, Italy and Spain. The analysed material was cDNA or gDNA that came from T cells, B-cell-depleted T cells, or PBMCs.

Study processing details: Researchers report that nucleated cell counts were estimated from reference gene primer amplification. This table comes from immunoSEQ multiplex PCR, and its TCRdb copy is limited to in-frame clones, with some not included. From that table come the V and J calls and clone size; the DNA was used to work out D and trimming. The data show 65,000 to 90,000 clones, approximately 80% seen once. Deletions cut 0 bases from V and 4 bases from J, with 13 bases between. Germline assignment: CDR1 SGDLS and CDR2 YYNGEE. The CDR3 has 16 amino acids. The receptor's source is a woman aged 55-69 years with acute or convalescent COVID-19. The source material was peripheral blood. V and J are TRBV9 and TRBJ2-2; maybe TRBD1 (6 bases). This CDR3 reads CASSVDGGRPTGELFF. The CDR3 coding sequence is TGTGCCAGCAGCGTAGATGGGGGCCGTCCCACCGGGGAGCTGTTTTTT.